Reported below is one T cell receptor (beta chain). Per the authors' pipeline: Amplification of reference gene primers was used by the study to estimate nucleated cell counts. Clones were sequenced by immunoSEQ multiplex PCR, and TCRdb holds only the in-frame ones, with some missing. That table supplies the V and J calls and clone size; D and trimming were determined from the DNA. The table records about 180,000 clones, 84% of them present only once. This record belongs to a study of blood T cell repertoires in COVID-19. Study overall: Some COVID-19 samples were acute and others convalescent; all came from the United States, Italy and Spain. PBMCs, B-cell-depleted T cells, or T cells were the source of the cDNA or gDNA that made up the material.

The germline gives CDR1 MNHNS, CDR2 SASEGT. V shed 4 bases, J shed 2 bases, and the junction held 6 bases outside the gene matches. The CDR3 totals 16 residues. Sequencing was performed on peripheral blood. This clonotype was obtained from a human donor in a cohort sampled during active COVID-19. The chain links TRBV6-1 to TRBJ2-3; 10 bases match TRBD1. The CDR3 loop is CASSGRDRGHTDTQYF. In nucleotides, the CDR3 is TGTGCCAGCAGTGGAAGGGACAGGGGTCACACAGATACGCAGTATTTT.